These T cell receptor beta chains were read from a single sample in a study of CD8+ T cells in alopecia areata. Produced via immunoSEQ multiplex PCR; TCRdb's table is partial and in-frame only. Of about 180,000 clones in the sample, 45% to 60% were seen once. This specimen was CD8+ T cells sorted from blood, taken at roughly week 53, from a patient treated with tofacitinib. The receptors come from a human donor with alopecia areata. Both conserved end residues are part of each CDR3. The order of the fields is J gene, clone size, D gene, V gene, CDR3 DNA, CDR3 protein. D genes are given only for firm matches. Where a row states a size, it is once, few, many or the class of an expanded clone; other rows omit it.

TRBJ2-5	few	TRBD1	TRBV6-5	TGTGCCAGCAGTCGCGGGACAGGGGACGAGACCCAGTACTTC	CASSRGTGDETQYF
TRBJ1-5	few	-	TRBV6-6	TGTGCCAGCAGACAGGGTGTGGGGCAGCCCCAGCATTTT	CASRQGVGQPQHF
TRBJ1-1	-	-	TRBV5-1	TGCGCCAGCAGCTTGAAGGGGACCAACACTGAAGCTTTCTTT	CASSLKGTNTEAFF
TRBJ2-5	-	TRBD1	TRBV29-1	TGCAGCGTTGAAGGGGGGGACAGGGTGCAAGAGACCCAGTACTTC	CSVEGGDRVQETQYF
TRBJ1-2	-	-	TRBV5-1	TGCGCCAGCAGCTTGCGCGGACCCGCCGACGGCTACACCTTC	CASSLRGPADGYTF
TRBJ1-2	-	-	TRBV5-1	TGCGCCAGCAGCTTACAGGAAACCTATGGCTACACCTTC	CASSLQETYGYTF
TRBJ2-7	-	-	TRBV7-2	TGTGCCAGCAGCTTAGAAGTCAACTCCTACGAGCAGTACTTC	CASSLEVNSYEQYF
TRBJ2-2	-	-	TRBV6-6	TGTGCCAGCAAGTCCTCGAACACCGGGGAGCTGTTTTTT	CASKSSNTGELFF
TRBJ2-2	-	-	TRBV7-2	TGTGCCAGCAGCTTAAGGACAGCCAACACCGGGGAGCTGTTTTTT	CASSLRTANTGELFF
TRBJ2-7	-	TRBD1	TRBV15	TGTGCCACCAGCATAGGGACAGGGGGCTACGAGCAGTACTTC	CATSIGTGGYEQYF
TRBJ2-2	-	-	TRBV6-5	TGTGCCAGCCTCACGGTGGGGACCGGGGAGCTGTTTTTT	CASLTVGTGELFF
TRBJ2-7	-	TRBD2	TRBV5-6	TGTGCCAGCAGCGTACTAGCGGGGGGTCCCGAGCAGTACTTC	CASSVLAGGPEQYF
TRBJ2-4	-	-	TRBV27	TGTGCCAGCAGTTTGAGCCTAGCGTCCATTCAGTACTTC	CASSLSLASIQYF
TRBJ2-5	-	-	TRBV25-1	TGTGCCAGCCCTCTACCGACAGGCCTGAAAGAGACCCAGTACTTC	CASPLPTGLKETQYF
TRBJ1-2	once	TRBD1	TRBV30	TGTGCCTGGAGTGCCCGGGACAGGGTACGTTATGGCTACACCTTC	CAWSARDRVRYGYTF
TRBJ2-3	-	TRBD1	TRBV5-4	TGTGCCAGCAGCCCACCGGGACAGGGTCGACATACGCAGTATTTT	CASSPPGQGRHTQYF
TRBJ1-1	-	-	TRBV6-5	TGTGCCAGCAGTTACTCATCCGGGTGGACTGAAGCTTTCTTT	CASSYSSGWTEAFF
TRBJ1-6	few	-	TRBV21-1	TGTGCCAGCAGCGACGACAGGGCGGATTCACCCCTCCACTTT	CASSDDRADSPLHF
TRBJ2-7	-	-	TRBV13	TGTGCCAGCAGCTCTAGCCCCAGGGGGGAGTACGAGCAGTACTTC	CASSSSPRGEYEQYF
TRBJ1-1	-	TRBD1	TRBV27	TGTGCCAGCAGTTTCAGGGGGCTGGATACTGAAGCTTTCTTT	CASSFRGLDTEAFF
TRBJ1-1	-	-	TRBV5-1	TGCGCCAGCAGCACCGGACCCATGAACACTGAAGCTTTCTTT	CASSTGPMNTEAFF
TRBJ2-1	-	TRBD2	TRBV7-2	TGTGCCAGCAGCCCGGGACTATCCAATGAGCAGTTCTTC	CASSPGLSNEQFF
TRBJ1-1	-	-	TRBV27	TGTGCCAGCGGAAAAAAGGGTAACACTGAAGCTTTCTTT	CASGKKGNTEAFF
TRBJ1-6	-	-	TRBV2	TGTGCCAGCAACCATGCCCGCAGGGGTTCCTATAATTCACCCCTCCACTTT	CASNHARRGSYNSPLHF
TRBJ2-2	-	-	TRBV5-1	TGCGCCAGCAGTCTCCTCACCGGGGAGCTGTTTTTT	CASSLLTGELFF
TRBJ1-5	-	TRBD1	TRBV27	TGTGCCAGCAGTTTGGGGACAGCAAATCAGCCCCAGCATTTT	CASSLGTANQPQHF
TRBJ1-4	-	-	TRBV12-5	TGTGCTAGTGGAGACGCAACTAATGAAAAACTGTTTTTT	CASGDATNEKLFF
TRBJ2-7	-	-	TRBV6-5	TGTGCCAGCAACCCCCGCGACAGGAAGCCTTACGAGCAGTACTTC	CASNPRDRKPYEQYF
TRBJ1-5	-	TRBD1	TRBV7-2	TGTGCCAGCAGCGAAGGGACAGATAGCAATCAGCCCCAGCATTTT	CASSEGTDSNQPQHF
TRBJ1-1	-	-	TRBV5-4	TGTGCCAGCAGCTTGGAGGACACTGAAGGAGCTTTCTTT	CASSLEDTEGAFF
TRBJ2-7	-	-	TRBV10-3	TGTGCCATCAGTGAGGCCAGGGCGTACGAGCAGTACTTC	CAISEARAYEQYF
TRBJ2-4	-	-	TRBV7-9	TGTGCCAGCAGTCTTGCTACAGGGAACAAAAACATTCAGTACTTC	CASSLATGNKNIQYF
TRBJ2-1	-	-	TRBV29-1	TGCAGCGCCGGGGAGGCAGAGCAGTTCTTC	CSAGEAEQFF